What follows describes a single TCR beta chain. Its antigen remains unknown. Blood samples were obtained at baseline, cycle 4 day 1, and cycle 7 day 1. The CDR3 covers 16 residues. The germline V gene has CDR1 KGHSH and CDR2 LQKENI. The V end lost 0 bases, the J end lost 5 bases, and 15 bases lay between the germline ends. The data were produced by immunoSEQ multiplex PCR, yet TCRdb's version contains in-frame clones alone and is incomplete. The table shows tens of thousands of clones, with 85% to 90% occurring only once. The data originate from a study of OX40 agonist ivuxolimab in advanced cancers. The overall study: The patients got ivuxolimab, which is an agonistic anti-OX40 (CD134) antibody. Findings and limits, study-wide: Clonal expansion was among the lowest in partial responders at 0.1-3.0 mg/kg, especially CD8+.

The TCR sequence derives from an adult with an advanced solid tumor such as melanoma, head and neck, liver or kidney cancer. V and J are TRBV18 and TRBJ2-3; possibly TRBD2 for D (5 bases). This specimen was CD4+ or CD8+ T cells sorted from blood, taken in a trial of the OX40 agonist ivuxolimab. CDR3 sequence: CASSPPAGGLKDTQYF. The CDR3, as DNA: TGTGCCAGCTCACCACCGGCGGGCGGGCTTAAAGATACGCAGTATTTT.